This T cell receptor (beta chain) was found in a study of CD8 T cells in ankylosing spondylitis. Findings of the study overall: Both synovial fluid and blood in reactive arthritis had previously been reported to carry some motif variants.

This clonotype came up once. The antigen is undetermined. TCRdb re-derived calls from the 5' RACE reads in MiXCR, one entry per CDR3 protein. The data show about 340,000 distinct CDR3 sequences, approximately 15% seen once. The receptor's source is a male donor with ankylosing spondylitis or in good health (not recorded which). Input material: blood, either unsorted or a sorted T cell fraction (not recorded which).

The CDR3 sequence: CASSIASGKETQYF. The CDR3 bases are TGTGCCAGTAGTATAGCTTCAGGGAAAGAGACCCAGTACTTC. The chain joins TRBV19 to TRBJ2-5; D might be TRBD1 (5 bases). Germline V lookup: CDR1 LNHDA, CDR2 SQIVND (reference sequence). V lost 1 base, J lost 3 bases, and 9 bases lay in between. This CDR3 is built from 14 residues.